The clone carrying this T cell receptor (beta chain) was seen a single time. Its specificity is unknown. This sample is part of a study of cytomegalovirus exposure and HLA in healthy donors. Study findings and constraints: Within an earlier analysis, most TCR beta V segments proved productive either about 87% or about 30% of the time.

Germline CDR1 SGHTA, CDR2 FQGTGA. The CDR3 totals 14 residues. The J segment lost 8 bases and the V segment lost 5 bases, leaving 5 bases of the junction unmatched. The PCR employed 60 Vbeta primers together with 13 Jbeta primers. Sequencing used immunoSEQ multiplex PCR; TCRdb keeps in-frame clones, though not all of them. The sample includes about 160,000 clones, more than 75% of them seen just once. Healthy people donating bone marrow made up the donors. Sequences were obtained from PBMCs. This clonotype was sampled from a human donor in good health. The rearrangement links TRBV7-3 to TRBJ2-1; 11 bases match TRBD1. CDR3 loop: CASSPGQGGHEQFF. DNA of the CDR3: TGTGCCAGCAGCCCGGGACAGGGGGGGCATGAGCAGTTCTTC.